Below, one TCR beta chain is given with its context. The sample comes from a study of T cell changes during pregnancy in multiple sclerosis. CDR3 length: 14 residues. The V gene's germline CDR1 is SGHDN and CDR2 FVKESK. The germline V and J ends were trimmed by 8 bases and 0 bases, with 11 bases remaining between them. The data were produced by immunoSEQ multiplex PCR, yet TCRdb's version contains in-frame clones alone and is incomplete. Seen here are approximately 88,000 clones, around 94% observed once, and the top ten hold over 2%. Source: peripheral blood, taken in the first trimester of pregnancy. The clonotype originates from a female donor with multiple sclerosis, enrolled in a pregnancy study. The rearrangement joins TRBV14 to TRBJ2-1; tentatively, D is TRBD1 (6 bases). In DNA form, the CDR3 reads TGTGCCAGCGGGTTAGGGGGCTCCTACAATGAGCAGTTCTTC. Translating gives CASGLGGSYNEQFF.